Sequencing of this T cell receptor (beta chain) was carried out in a study of cytotoxic CD8 clonotypes in ibrutinib-treated CLL. Notes on the study in general: Having risen at ibrutinib response, clonality had fallen back toward baseline by progression. Public clonotypes (which were uncommon) either contracted or remained stable on treatment.

For TCR beta libraries, about 2 micrograms of genomic DNA were obtained from cryopreserved PBMCs. In the case of this clone: Antigen specificity is unknown.

Depth targeted 1 in 200,000 to 1 in 1 million T cells, averaging around 10x coverage per clonotype. TCRdb keeps only in-frame clones here, not all; method: immunoSEQ multiplex PCR. The sample contains about 140,000 clones, 70% to 80% of which appear only once. The CDR3 length is 13 residues. Germline loops: CDR1 SEHNR, CDR2 FQNEAQ (reference sequence). The V and J ends lost 2 bases and 4 bases respectively, with 8 bases between them. V gene TRBV7-9 combines with J gene TRBJ1-2; D is unresolved. The sample was PBMCs, taken after 12 months of ibrutinib treatment. The TCR comes from a human donor with chronic lymphocytic leukemia. DNA for the CDR3: TGTGCCAGCAGCTTACAACAGATCTATGGCTACACCTTC. Protein sequence: CASSLQQIYGYTF. The entire variable domain, with the rest obtained from reference TRBV7-9 and TRBJ1-2, is as follows: DTGVSQNPRHKITKRGQNVTFRCDPISEHNRLYWYRQTLGQGPEFLTYFQNEAQLEKSRLLSDRFSAERPKGSFSTLEIQRTEQGDSAMYLCASSLQQIYGYTFGSGTRLTVV.